Each of the 24 T cell receptor beta chains below was sequenced from the same sample in a study of OX40 agonist ivuxolimab in advanced cancers. Profiled with immunoSEQ multiplex PCR; TCRdb holds only in-frame clones, not every one. The data show over 90,000 clones, 94% seen once. Sequenced material: CD4+ or CD8+ T cells sorted from blood, taken in a trial of the OX40 agonist ivuxolimab. These receptors were taken from an adult with an advanced solid tumor such as melanoma, head and neck, liver or kidney cancer.

This sequence joins TRBV6-4 and TRBJ2-1, with D possibly called TRBD1 or TRBD2 (5 bases each). V lost 6 bases to trimming and J lost 5 bases, with 17 bases between them. The germline V gene encodes CDR1 MRHNA and CDR2 SNTAGT. The CDR3 spans 15 residues. DNA for the CDR3: TGTGCCAGCAGCCCCGGGGCCTACCTACACAATGAGCAGTTCTTC. Translating gives CASSPGAYLHNEQFF.

The chain combines TRBV7-8 with TRBJ1-5; 8 positions agree with TRBD1. The junction had 7 bases not matched to a gene; V was cut back by 4 bases and J by 5 bases. This CDR3 region has 15 residues. From germline, CDR1 is SGHVS and CDR2 FQNEAQ. This CDR3 is CASSSGQALHQPQHF. In DNA, the CDR3 is TGTGCCAGCAGCTCGGGACAGGCCCTTCATCAGCCCCAGCATTTT.

V and J are TRBV12-5 and TRBJ1-6, with a possible D match to TRBD1 (5 bases). Germline loops: CDR1 LGHNT, CDR2 FRNRAP. The CDR3 is 17 amino acids. V was clipped by 6 bases and J by 0 bases, with 15 bases between them. CDR3 sequence (DNA): TGTGCTAGTGGCTCGGGACTCCTTAGCTCCTATAATTCACCCCTCCACTTT. Encoded protein: CASGSGLLSSYNSPLHF.

The chain recombines TRBV6-1 with TRBJ2-1, with 9 bases that match TRBD2. The germline V gene encodes CDR1 MNHNS and CDR2 SASEGT. The CDR3 extends over 14 amino acids. Trimming took 8 bases from V and 4 from J; bases not matched to a gene: 6. The CDR3 DNA reads TGTGCCAGCGCCCATAGCGGGGGTTACAATGAGCAGTTCTTC. It is translated as CASAHSGGYNEQFF.

V gene TRBV10-3 combines with J gene TRBJ2-3; 9 nucleotides agree with TRBD1. CDR1 and CDR2 (germline): ENHRY, SYGVKD. The trim removed 4 bases at V and 3 bases at J, leaving 2 bases unmatched. The CDR3 extends over 14 amino acids. CDR3 DNA sequence: TGTGCCATCAGTGGGACAGGGGTTACAGATACGCAGTATTTT. As protein: CAISGTGVTDTQYF.

The chain employs TRBV6-5 and TRBJ2-7, with 11 bases identical to TRBD2. V lost 2 bases and J lost 2; bases outside the gene matches: 2. Germline CDR1 is MNHEY and CDR2 is SVGAGI. The CDR3 loop spans 15 amino acids. The CDR3 loop is CASSYGTSGTYEQYF. CDR3 sequence (DNA): TGTGCCAGCAGTTACGGGACTAGCGGAACCTACGAGCAGTACTTC.

This rearrangement joins TRBV11-2 to TRBJ2-7; D ambiguous. Germline CDR1 is SGHAT and CDR2 is FQNNGV. The CDR3 contains 15 residues. Trimming stripped 0 bases from V and 3 bases from J, with 12 bases between. CDR3 DNA: TGTGCCAGCAGCTTAGAACCGACCGTGGGCTACGAGCAGTACTTC. Residues: CASSLEPTVGYEQYF.

V usage is TRBV4-3 and J usage is TRBJ1-5; D gene unclear. The length of the CDR3 is 13 residues. Trimming took 0 bases from V and 7 from J, leaving 7 bases between them. The V gene's germline CDR1 is LGHNA and CDR2 YSLEER. The CDR3 region is CASSQELGQPQHF. DNA of the CDR3: TGCGCCAGCAGCCAAGAGCTGGGGCAGCCCCAGCATTTT.

The chain links TRBV5-1 to TRBJ2-3; D is unresolved. CDR3 size: 13 residues. Germline V gene data show CDR1 as SGHRS and CDR2 as YFSETQ. V lost 0 bases, J lost 2 bases, and 4 bases lay in between. The CDR3 DNA reads as TGCGCCAGCAGCTTGGCGGCCACAGATACGCAGTATTTT. Protein sequence: CASSLAATDTQYF.

J is TRBJ2-5 and V is TRBV11-2; D tentatively reads TRBD1 or TRBD2 (5 bases each). Trimming removed 4 bases at V and 0 bases at J, with 12 bases between. CDR1 is SGHAT, CDR2 FQNNGV, per germline. The CDR3 runs to 15 residues. CDR3 coding DNA: TGTGCCAGCAGCTCCACGGGACGGTACCAAGAGACCCAGTACTTC. As protein: CASSSTGRYQETQYF.

V usage is TRBV20-1 and J usage is TRBJ1-1; unclear D gene. V lost 6 bases to trimming and J lost 1 base, with 6 bases between them. The CDR3 is 11 residues long. CDR1 and CDR2 from the germline V gene are DFQATT and SNEGSKA (reference sequence). This CDR3 reads CSAHSNTEAFF. CDR3 DNA sequence: TGCAGTGCCCACTCGAACACTGAAGCTTTCTTT.

In its sample, this clone was seen a few times. This chain links TRBV4-3 with TRBJ2-7; TRBD1 aligns across 7 bases. V lost 4 bases, J lost 4 bases, and 4 bases stayed unmatched. The CDR3 totals 13 residues. In germline, CDR1 is LGHNA, CDR2 YSLEER. The CDR3 coding sequence is TGCGCCAGCAGCCGAGACAGGGTATACGAGCAGTACTTC. Its translation is CASSRDRVYEQYF.

This chain uses TRBV5-1 with TRBJ2-3; D unresolved. V lost 2 bases and J lost 0, with 7 bases in between. Germline assignment: CDR1 SGHRS and CDR2 YFSETQ. The CDR3 runs to 14 residues. In DNA form, the CDR3 reads TGCGCCAGCAGCTTCGTGGGGAGCACAGATACGCAGTATTTT. Translation gives CASSFVGSTDTQYF.

This chain connects TRBV5-4 to TRBJ2-3, with 9 positions matching TRBD2. Germline CDR1 and CDR2: SGHNT and YYREEE (reference sequence). The V segment lost 4 bases and the J segment 1 base; nucleotides outside the gene matches: 7. CDR3 length: 16 residues. The CDR3 reads CASSPRGLARTDTQYF. In DNA form, the CDR3 reads TGTGCCAGCAGCCCCCGAGGACTAGCGCGCACAGATACGCAGTATTTT.

The CDR3 is CASSLARPMGQFF. CDR3 bases: TGTGCCAGTAGTCTCGCGAGGCCAATGGGGCAGTTCTTC. This rearrangement joins TRBV19 to TRBJ2-1; D not resolved. The V end lost 5 bases, the J end lost 12 bases, and 17 bases lay between the germline ends. The V gene's germline CDR1 is LNHDA and CDR2 SQIVND (reference sequence). This CDR3 comprises 13 residues.

V is TRBV9 and J is TRBJ2-5, with 8 nucleotides matching TRBD2. Germline assignment: CDR1 SGDLS and CDR2 YYNGEE. V was pared by 0 bases and J by 5 bases, with 9 bases of the junction left unmatched. The CDR3 covers 16 residues. CDR3 in DNA: TGTGCCAGCAGCGTAGACGGCGGGAGGTTGGGGGAGACCCAGTACTTC. It codes for CASSVDGGRLGETQYF.

The V and J genes are TRBV20-1 and TRBJ1-1; 7 bases map to TRBD1. Germline V gives CDR1 DFQATT, CDR2 SNEGSKA (reference sequence). This CDR3 has 11 amino acids. V lost 5 bases and J lost 10; bases outside the gene matches: 7. CDR3 sequence: CSASQGGGAFF. Written as DNA, the CDR3 is TGCAGTGCTTCTCAGGGGGGAGGAGCTTTCTTT.

The CDR3 DNA follows: TGCAGCGTCGCCACAGGGGGCCGCAATCAGCCCCAGCATTTT. Its translation is CSVATGGRNQPQHF. The chain links TRBV29-1 to TRBJ1-5, with 9 positions matching TRBD1. Germline loops: CDR1 SQVTM, CDR2 ANQGSEA. Trimming took 6 bases from V and 2 from J; bases not matched to a gene: 5. CDR3 length: 14 amino acids.

The chain links TRBV5-1 to TRBJ1-1; perhaps TRBD1 as D (5 bases). CDR3 length: 13 amino acids. V gave up 4 bases and J gave up 5 bases, with 12 bases separating them. CDR1 and CDR2 (germline): SGHRS, YFSETQ. The DNA of the CDR3 is TGCGCCAGCAGCCCCCGGGGGTTTACTGAAGCTTTCTTT. Its translation is CASSPRGFTEAFF.

V gene TRBV29-1 combines with J gene TRBJ1-5; tentatively, D is TRBD1 (5 bases). Per germline, CDR1 SQVTM and CDR2 ANQGSEA. The V and J ends lost 1 base and 6 bases respectively, with 10 bases between them. The CDR3 has 13 residues. Here the CDR3 reads CSVEVGDFQPQHF. CDR3 in DNA: TGCAGCGTTGAAGTGGGGGACTTTCAGCCCCAGCATTTT.

The chain links TRBV2 to TRBJ2-7; 9 nucleotides line up with TRBD1. The CDR3 has 13 amino acids. Losses at the gene ends were 9 bases for V and 0 bases for J; bases not matched to a gene: 3. Germline V gene sequence: CDR1 SNHLY, CDR2 FYNNEI. The CDR3 here is CARGQGHSYEQYF. CDR3 bases: TGTGCCAGAGGACAGGGGCACTCCTACGAGCAGTACTTC.

This chain uses TRBV4-3 with TRBJ2-5; 10 bases align to TRBD2. From germline, CDR1 is LGHNA and CDR2 YSLEER. The CDR3 loop spans 14 amino acids. Trimming removed 3 bases from V and 3 bases from J; junction bases left unmatched: 1. The DNA for the CDR3 is TGCGCCAGCAGCCACGGACTAGCGGAAGAGACCCAGTACTTC. Translating it yields CASSHGLAEETQYF.

This clone appeared a single time. V and J are TRBV28 and TRBJ2-7, with 9 bases fitting TRBD2. V gave up 5 bases and J gave up 1 base; unmatched junction bases: 6. The CDR3 runs to 15 residues. The germline gives CDR1 MDHEN, CDR2 SYDVKM. This CDR3 reads CASSPPAGGSYEQYF. As DNA, the CDR3 is TGTGCCAGCAGTCCCCCAGCGGGGGGATCCTACGAGCAGTACTTC.

The chain recombines TRBV7-2 with TRBJ2-1; D possibly matches TRBD1 or TRBD2 (5 bases each). V was trimmed by 5 bases and J by 1 base, leaving 18 bases between them. The length of the CDR3 is 17 residues. Germline V gives CDR1 SGHTA, CDR2 FQGNSA. The CDR3 spells CASSRVEGPLSYNEQFF. Written as DNA, the CDR3 is TGTGCCAGCAGCCGCGTAGAGGGGCCCCTATCCTACAATGAGCAGTTCTTC.